This T cell receptor (beta chain) derives from a study of shared clonotypes between healthy human individuals. The repertoire was sequenced with immunoSEQ multiplex PCR; TCRdb's copy has only in-frame clones and lacks some. The table has approximately 320,000 clones, around 87% seen once. This TCR was sampled from a young man in good health. The specimen sequenced was memory CD8+ T cells sorted from blood. Subset here: CD45RO+ cells pooled with CCR7-negative TemRA cells.

Here the CDR3 DNA reads TGTGCCAGCAGTTTTAGTAGCGGGAATTACGAGCAGTACTTC. Protein: CASSFSSGNYEQYF. The chain uses TRBV27 and TRBJ2-7; 8 nucleotides line up with TRBD2. The CDR3 runs 14 residues. Germline CDR1 and CDR2: MNHEY and SMNVEV (reference sequence). V was clipped by 3 bases and J by 4 bases; unmatched bases: 5.